One and the same sample provided the 20 T cell receptor beta chains below, sequenced in a study of early T cells in non-severe SARS-CoV-2 infection. TCRdb reprocessed the 5' RACE reads via MiXCR and lists one record per CDR3 protein. The sample contains roughly 46,000 distinct CDR3 sequences, almost 5.5% of which appear only once. The material was whole blood, obtained at baseline. These receptors were collected from an adult who was a healthcare worker with PCR-confirmed SARS-CoV-2 infection or an uninfected control (not recorded which).

This clonotype was picked up a small number of times. As DNA, the CDR3 is TGTGCCAGCAGCCTCCCGGACTATGAGGAGCTGTTTTTT. It translates to CASSLPDYEELFF. The rearrangement joins TRBV28 to TRBJ2-2, with a weak D call TRBD2 (6 bases). The CDR3 runs 13 residues. V was pared by 6 bases and J by 10 bases, with 15 bases between. Germline-derived CDR1 and CDR2 are MDHEN and SYDVKM.

There are a few counts of this clonotype. CDR3 residues: CASSLAGEGLTYEQYF. The CDR3 coding sequence is TGTGCCAGCAGCTTGGCGGGGGAGGGCCTTACGTACGAGCAGTACTTC. This chain uses TRBV5-6 with TRBJ2-7; TRBD2 aligns across 7 bases. Looked up from germline, CDR1 is SGHDT and CDR2 is YYEEEE. V lost 0 bases to trimming and J lost 4 bases; unmatched junction nucleotides: 10. The CDR3 has 16 residues.

The chain is built from TRBV3-1 and TRBJ2-4, with D uncertain. Germline V lookup: CDR1 LGHDT, CDR2 YNNKEL (reference sequence). Trimming cost V 2 bases and J 4 bases, with 6 bases left between them. CDR3 size: 13 residues. The chain's CDR3 is CASSQFSKNIQYF. The DNA of the CDR3 is TGTGCCAGCAGCCAATTTTCGAAAAACATTCAGTACTTC.

This clonotype was counted at least ten times. The chain combines TRBV21-1 with TRBJ1-5; the D call in the table, TRBD1, was not verified against the DNA. TRBV21-1 is flagged as a pseudogene. The CDR3 is made up of 14 amino acids. CDR3: CASRIFLPWRAQHF. The CDR3 bases are TGTGCCAGCAGGATCTTCCTTCCCTGGCGGGCCCAGCATTTT.

This clonotype was recorded many times. The chain uses TRBV7-7 and TRBJ2-5; TRBD2 matches 8 bases. Germline V gene sequence: CDR1 SSHAT, CDR2 FNYEAQ (reference sequence). Unmatched junction bases numbered 15, after V lost 1 base and J lost 5 bases. The length of the CDR3 is 18 residues. The CDR3 protein is CASSLDTNPGTRGETQYF. The CDR3 DNA reads TGTGCCAGCAGCTTAGACACTAACCCCGGGACTAGAGGGGAGACCCAGTACTTC.

This clonotype was counted ten times or more. The chain joins TRBV12-3 or TRBV12-4 to TRBJ2-2; tentatively, D is TRBD1 or TRBD2 (5 bases each). V was pared by 6 bases and J by 1 base, with 12 bases between. The CDR3 totals 15 residues. In DNA form, the CDR3 reads TGTGCCAGCAGACTGGGACCGGAGAACACCGGGGAGCTGTTTTTT. Translated: CASRLGPENTGELFF.

This clonotype was found many times. The chain has TRBV4-1 and TRBJ2-1; D remains unclear. Trimming took 5 bases from V and 6 from J, leaving 23 bases between them. This CDR3 comprises 17 residues. CDR1 MGHRA and CDR2 YSYEKL come from the germline V gene. CDR3 in amino acids: CASSWTPGPGPLNEQFF. Here the CDR3 DNA reads TGCGCCAGCAGCTGGACGCCGGGCCCCGGTCCCCTCAATGAGCAGTTCTTC.

This clonotype was seen ten or more times. The chain combines TRBV6-6 with TRBJ1-4, with 11 bases matching TRBD1. V lost 6 bases, J lost 6 bases, and 9 bases stayed unmatched. CDR1 MNHNY and CDR2 SVGAGI come from the germline V gene (reference sequence). There are 16 residues in the CDR3. CDR3 residues: CASSLQGTGGDEKLFF. CDR3 coding DNA: TGTGCCAGCAGCCTACAGGGGACAGGGGGAGATGAAAAACTGTTTTTT.

This clonotype was recorded many times. The rearrangement joins TRBV28 to TRBJ1-1; possible D gene TRBD1, 6 bases. This CDR3 spans 15 amino acids. Deletions cut 7 bases from V and 0 bases from J, with 15 bases between. Germline loops: CDR1 MDHEN, CDR2 SYDVKM. CDR3 sequence: CASNNPRTVNTEAFF. The CDR3 nucleotides read TGTGCCAGCAACAACCCCCGGACAGTGAACACTGAAGCTTTCTTT.

This clonotype appeared a few times. The rearrangement uses TRBV10-1 and TRBJ2-7, with D perhaps TRBD1 (5 bases). This CDR3 contains 16 residues. V was clipped by 2 bases and J by 0 bases, with 14 bases between them. Germline assignment: CDR1 WNHNN and CDR2 SYGVQD (reference sequence). The CDR3 loop reads CASSEKELDNSYEQYF. The CDR3 DNA reads TGCGCCAGCAGTGAGAAAGAATTGGACAACTCCTACGAGCAGTACTTC.

The J gene is TRBJ1-5, the V gene TRBV30; D perhaps matches TRBD1 (5 bases). CDR1 and CDR2 (germline): GTSNPN, SVGIG (reference sequence). V lost 3 bases and J 6 bases, leaving 12 bases between the germline ends. The CDR3 is 13 amino acids. CDR3 sequence (DNA): TGTGCCTGGAGGGGGGTGAGCGGTCAGCCCCAGCATTTT. As protein: CAWRGVSGQPQHF.

At least ten counts were recorded for this clonotype. Germline is not matched at one junction end, which may reflect a read error. The chain uses TRBV29-1 and TRBJ2-5, with 7 bases aligning to TRBD1. The CDR3 length is 14 residues. Germline V gene sequence: CDR1 SQVTM, CDR2 ANQGSEA. The CDR3, as DNA: TGCAGCGTGGAAGGGGACAGCCACCAAGAGACCCAGTACTTC. As protein: CSVEGDSHQETQYF.

This clonotype was detected a few times. This rearrangement joins TRBV7-2 to TRBJ2-7; 12 bases are shared with TRBD2. Germline values: CDR1 SGHTA, CDR2 FQGNSA. The CDR3 is made up of 14 amino acids. V dropped 5 bases and J dropped 4; count of bases not matched to a gene: 3. The CDR3 nucleotides read TGTGCCAGCAGCCCGACTAGCGGGAGATACGAGCAGTACTTC. Protein: CASSPTSGRYEQYF. Together with reference TRBV7-2 and TRBJ2-7, the CDR3 gives the full variable domain: GAGVSQSPSNKVTEKGKDVELRCDPISGHTALYWYRQSLGQGLEFLIYFQGNSAPDKSGLPSDRFSAERTGGSVSTLTIQRTQQEDSAVYLCASSPTSGRYEQYFGPGTRLTVT.

This clonotype was seen ten or more times. The chain links TRBV20-1 to TRBJ1-1; D not certain. Germline loops: CDR1 DFQATT, CDR2 SNEGSKA (reference sequence). The CDR3 length is 13 residues. V lost 6 bases, J lost 0 bases, and 11 bases lay in between. The CDR3 DNA sequence: TGCAGTGCCGAAGAGGGTTTGAACACTGAAGCTTTCTTT. Its protein product is CSAEEGLNTEAFF.

This clonotype turned up a few times. The V and J genes are TRBV25-1 and TRBJ2-7; 7 bases are a match to TRBD1. From germline, CDR1 is MGHDK and CDR2 SYGVNS. The CDR3 runs to 13 residues. Trimming cost V 6 bases and J 4 bases; bases outside gene matches: 6. CDR3 DNA sequence: TGTGCCAGCAGATCCGGGACAGCATACGAGCAGTACTTC. Its protein product is CASRSGTAYEQYF.

This clonotype showed up just a few times. The chain is built from TRBV5-1 and TRBJ1-2; no clear D. Trimming stripped 0 bases from V and 6 bases from J, with 18 bases between. The CDR3 loop spans 16 amino acids. Germline V lookup: CDR1 SGHRS, CDR2 YFSETQ. CDR3 sequence: CASSLVGGSGEDGYTF. In nucleotides, the CDR3 is TGCGCCAGCAGCTTGGTTGGAGGGTCAGGAGAAGATGGCTACACCTTC. Full variable domain (outside the CDR3, taken from reference TRBV5-1 and TRBJ1-2): KAGVTQTPRYLIKTRGQQVTLSCSPISGHRSVSWYQQTPGQGLQFLFEYFSETQRNKGNFPGRFSGRQFSNSRSEMNVSTLELGDSALYLCASSLVGGSGEDGYTFGSGTRLTVV.

This clonotype has at least ten counts. The chain is built from TRBV6-5 and TRBJ1-2, with D uncertain. Germline CDR1 and CDR2: MNHEY and SVGAGI. Trimming cost V 0 bases and J 3 bases, with 14 bases left between them. This CDR3 contains 16 residues. DNA of the CDR3: TGTGCCAGCAGTTACTCGGCCAGTTATGATTACTATGGCTACACCTTC. It yields the protein CASSYSASYDYYGYTF.

This clonotype was seen repeatedly, ten times or more. The chain has TRBV6-1 and TRBJ2-1; no definite D call. Trimming pared 8 bases from V and 8 bases from J, leaving 37 bases between. Per germline, CDR1 MNHNS and CDR2 SASEGT. CDR3 length equals 20 residues. CDR3 in DNA: TGTGCCAGCCTGGGCCACGCTGCTTCCCAACTCGCCGAGATGGTGGATGAGCAGTTCTTC. Protein product: CASLGHAASQLAEMVDEQFF.

In its sample, this clonotype was seen many times. This chain joins TRBV3-1 and TRBJ2-3; D is undetermined. Per germline, CDR1 LGHDT and CDR2 YNNKEL (reference sequence). V was trimmed by 8 bases and J by 4 bases, leaving 7 bases between them. CDR3 length equals 11 residues. The CDR3 DNA reads as TGTGCCAGCGGGCGGTCAGATACGCAGTATTTT. Amino acids: CASGRSDTQYF.

The chain employs TRBV4-1 and TRBJ2-1, with 12 bases that match TRBD2. There are 16 residues in the CDR3. CDR1 MGHRA and CDR2 YSYEKL come from the germline V gene. V lost 4 bases, J lost 9 bases, and 10 bases stayed unmatched. The CDR3: CASSRTSGKEFGEQFF. In DNA, the CDR3 is TGCGCCAGCAGCCGGACTAGCGGGAAGGAATTCGGTGAGCAGTTCTTC.